The 18 T cell receptor beta chains reported below all come from one sample, sequenced in a study of CD8 T cells in Susac syndrome. With random hexamers, reverse transcription was performed on about 0.5 to 1 ug of RNA. A single record per CDR3 protein comes from TCRdb applying MiXCR to the immunoSEQ multiplex PCR reads. The top ten clones hold about 0.3% of a sample with roughly 130,000 distinct CDR3 sequences, about 95% of them seen once. Material: CD8+ T cells from PBMCs. These receptors all stem from a human donor with Susac syndrome.

The chain combines TRBV20-1 with TRBJ1-1; D perhaps matches TRBD1 (5 bases). Germline lookup yields CDR1 DFQATT and CDR2 SNEGSKA (reference sequence). CDR3 size: 12 residues. Trimming cost V 6 bases and J 11 bases, with 19 bases left between them. The CDR3, as DNA: TGCAGTGCCAAGGGGAGGGAATTTTCTGCTTTCTTT. It translates to CSAKGREFSAFF.

The rearrangement uses TRBV7-9 and TRBJ1-5; D is ambiguous. The CDR3 is 14 amino acids. CDR1 SEHNR and CDR2 FQNEAQ come from the germline V gene (reference sequence). V lost 8 bases to trimming and J lost 6 bases, with 17 bases between them. The CDR3: CASAPVISSQPQHF. In nucleotides, the CDR3 is TGTGCCAGCGCCCCGGTGATAAGTAGTCAGCCCCAGCATTTT.

V and J are TRBV3-1 and TRBJ2-7; 10 bases are a match to TRBD1. The CDR3 has 15 residues. CDR1 and CDR2 from the germline V gene are LGHDT and YNNKEL (reference sequence). With V trimmed by 4 bases and J by 4 bases, 7 bases remained unmatched. The CDR3 DNA reads as TGTGCCAGCAGCCCAGGTAGGACAGGGGGTTACGAGCAGTACTTC. The encoded protein is CASSPGRTGGYEQYF.

The chain joins TRBV13 to TRBJ2-6, with 10 bases lining up with TRBD1. J gave up 0 bases and V 4 bases, and 9 bases lay outside the gene matches. CDR3 length: 19 residues. CDR1 and CDR2 from the germline V gene are PRHDT and FYEKMQ (reference sequence). The CDR3 spells CASSSSPGQGHSGANVLTF. As DNA, the CDR3 is TGTGCCAGCAGCTCTTCCCCGGGACAGGGGCACTCTGGGGCCAACGTCCTGACTTTC.

The chain is built from TRBV12-3 or TRBV12-4 and TRBJ1-1, with a tentative D call TRBD1 (5 bases). The V and J ends lost 6 bases and 5 bases respectively, with 10 bases between them. The CDR3 consists of 12 residues. The CDR3 region is CASSPGMTEAFF. The DNA of the CDR3 is TGTGCCAGCAGCCCAGGGATGACTGAAGCTTTCTTT.

The chain recombines TRBV27 with TRBJ1-6; no reliable D call. The CDR3 sequence is 13 residues long. With 2 bases removed from V and 10 bases from J, the gap between germline ends came to 9 bases. Germline V gives CDR1 MNHEY, CDR2 SMNVEV (reference sequence). This CDR3 reads CASSLDGRSPLHF. CDR3 in DNA: TGTGCCAGCAGTTTAGATGGCAGATCACCCCTCCACTTT.

The J gene is TRBJ2-3, the V gene TRBV9; 9 nucleotides line up with TRBD2. The germline gives CDR1 SGDLS, CDR2 YYNGEE. Trimming removed 3 bases from V and 6 bases from J; junction bases left unmatched: 11. The CDR3 contains 16 residues. The CDR3 bases are TGTGCCAGCAGCGCGGGTGGGACTAGCATAGCCGATACGCAGTATTTT. Translating gives CASSAGGTSIADTQYF.

V is TRBV20-1 and J is TRBJ2-5, with D tentatively TRBD1 (6 bases). CDR1 and CDR2 from the germline V gene are DFQATT and SNEGSKA (reference sequence). Trimming removed 5 bases at V and 1 base at J, with 14 bases between. The CDR3 extends over 14 amino acids. The CDR3, as DNA: TGCAGTGCTCGTGGTGAACAGGGCCAAGAGACCCAGTACTTC. It translates to CSARGEQGQETQYF.

CDR3 in amino acids: CASSYEGRGTDTQYF. As DNA, the CDR3 is TGTGCCAGCAGTTATGAAGGCAGAGGGACAGATACGCAGTATTTT. The chain carries TRBV6-2 or TRBV6-3 and TRBJ2-3, with D perhaps TRBD2 (5 bases). The CDR3 spans 15 residues. V was clipped by 3 bases and J by 3 bases, with 13 bases between them. Germline V lookup: CDR1 MNHEY, CDR2 SVGEGT.

The rearrangement links TRBV2 to TRBJ2-7; TRBD2 matches 9 bases. CDR1 is SNHLY and CDR2 is FYNNEI in the germline V gene. The CDR3 contains 12 residues. The ends lost 8 bases at V and 3 bases at J; junction bases unmatched: 2. The CDR3 spells CASAGGGYEQYF. In DNA form, the CDR3 reads TGTGCCAGCGCGGGAGGGGGCTACGAGCAGTACTTC.

V gene TRBV21-1 combines with J gene TRBJ1-2; no check of the table's D call, TRBD1, against the DNA was made. TRBV21-1 counts as a pseudogene. The CDR3 length is 14 residues. CDR3: CASRYVDRDYGYTF. Written as DNA, the CDR3 is TGTGCCAGTAGATATGTCGACAGGGACTATGGCTACACCTTC.

The chain has TRBV4-1 and TRBJ2-5, with TRBD1 matching over 12 bases. Germline assignment: CDR1 MGHRA and CDR2 YSYEKL. The CDR3 covers 17 residues. The trim removed 4 bases at V and 1 base at J, leaving 7 bases unmatched. Here the CDR3 reads CASSLLGQGALQETQYF. Here the CDR3 DNA reads TGCGCCAGCAGCCTCCTGGGACAGGGGGCACTCCAAGAGACCCAGTACTTC.

CDR3 loop: CASSFDGIYGYTF. CDR3 DNA sequence: TGCGCCAGCAGCTTCGACGGGATCTATGGCTACACCTTC. This rearrangement joins TRBV5-1 to TRBJ1-2; no clear D. V was shortened by 2 bases and J by 4 bases, with 9 bases between the two germline ends. CDR1 SGHRS and CDR2 YFSETQ come from the germline V gene. The CDR3 runs 13 residues.

V and J are TRBV7-9 and TRBJ2-3; D is undetermined. This CDR3 has 14 amino acids. Trimming left V 1 base short and J 6 bases short, with 11 bases between. Germline V gives CDR1 SEHNR, CDR2 FQNEAQ (reference sequence). The CDR3 sequence is CASSLEADRDTQYF. The CDR3 bases are TGTGCCAGCAGCTTAGAGGCCGATCGGGATACGCAGTATTTT.

The CDR3 region is CASSLAGTGIYGYTF. The DNA for the CDR3 is TGTGCCAGCAGCTTGGCGGGGACAGGGATTTATGGCTACACCTTC. The genes are TRBV5-6 and TRBJ1-2; 9 bases agree with TRBD1. This CDR3 has 15 amino acids. The germline V gene has CDR1 SGHDT and CDR2 YYEEEE. With 0 bases clipped from V and 5 bases from J, the junction kept 5 bases outside the gene matches.

J is TRBJ2-7 and V is TRBV6-6, with D possibly being TRBD1 or TRBD2 (5 bases each). This CDR3 is built from 13 residues. The V end lost 5 bases, the J end lost 6 bases, and 14 bases lay between the germline ends. Per germline, CDR1 MNHNY and CDR2 SVGAGI (reference sequence). The CDR3 loop reads CASSPLGTGEQYF. DNA for the CDR3: TGTGCCAGCAGTCCCTTGGGGACGGGCGAGCAGTACTTC.

This clonotype was detected a few times. The chain joins TRBV27 to TRBJ1-2; D not resolved. V was trimmed by 0 bases and J by 0 bases, leaving 5 bases between them. Germline V gene data show CDR1 as MNHEY and CDR2 as SMNVEV (reference sequence). The CDR3 has 14 amino acids. CDR3: CASSLSGTNYGYTF. In nucleotides, the CDR3 is TGTGCCAGCAGTTTATCAGGGACTAACTATGGCTACACCTTC.

The CDR3 sequence is CARGGPSNQETQYF. In DNA, the CDR3 is TGCGCCAGAGGGGGGCCAAGCAACCAAGAGACCCAGTACTTC. V is TRBV5-1 and J is TRBJ2-5; the D call may be TRBD1 or TRBD2 (6 bases each). The V gene's germline CDR1 is SGHRS and CDR2 YFSETQ. The CDR3 is 14 amino acids. The ends were cut back, 8 bases at V and 0 bases at J, with 14 bases in the middle.